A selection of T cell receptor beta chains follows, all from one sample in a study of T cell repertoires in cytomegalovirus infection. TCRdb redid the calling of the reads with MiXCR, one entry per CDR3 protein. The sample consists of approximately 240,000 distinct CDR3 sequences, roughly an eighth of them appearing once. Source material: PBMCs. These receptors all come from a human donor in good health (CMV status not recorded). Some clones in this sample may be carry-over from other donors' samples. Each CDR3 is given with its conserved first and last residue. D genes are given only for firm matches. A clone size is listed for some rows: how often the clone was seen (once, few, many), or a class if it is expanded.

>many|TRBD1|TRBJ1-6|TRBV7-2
TGTGCCAGCAGCTTAAGACAGGGGAATTCACCCCTCCACTTT
CASSLRQGNSPLHF
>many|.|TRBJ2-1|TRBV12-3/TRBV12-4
TGTGCCAGCAGTTTACCAGGGTGGGAGAATGAGCAGTTCTTC
CASSLPGWENEQFF
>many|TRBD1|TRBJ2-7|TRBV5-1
TGCGCCAGCAGCCGACAGGGGGCCATCGAGCAGTACTTC
CASSRQGAIEQYF
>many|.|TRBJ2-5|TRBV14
TGTGCCAGCAGCCATCTTCTGGGGAGAGGGGAGACCCAGTACTTC
CASSHLLGRGETQYF
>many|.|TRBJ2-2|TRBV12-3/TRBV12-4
TGTGCCAGCAGTTTTAGATACGGGGAGCTGTTTTTT
CASSFRYGELFF
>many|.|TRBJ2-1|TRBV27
TGTGCCAGCAGTTTCCCCTCGGACAGTGAGCAGTTCTTC
CASSFPSDSEQFF
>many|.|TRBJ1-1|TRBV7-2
TGTGCCAGCAGCTTAGTGAGCGTCCCCACTGAAGCTTTCTTT
CASSLVSVPTEAFF
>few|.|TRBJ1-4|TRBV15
TGTGCCACCAGCAGAGGAGGAGAGGCTAATGAAAAACTGTTTTTT
CATSRGGEANEKLFF
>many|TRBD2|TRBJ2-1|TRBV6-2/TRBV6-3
TGTGCCAGCAGTCTAGCGGGGACGTTCTACAATGAGCAGTTCTTC
CASSLAGTFYNEQFF
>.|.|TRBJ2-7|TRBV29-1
TGCAGCGTCTACCAGGAAACCTACGAGCAGTACTTC
CSVYQETYEQYF
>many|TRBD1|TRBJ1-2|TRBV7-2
TGTGCCAGCAGCCAGGGACAGAACTATGGCTACACCTTC
CASSQGQNYGYTF
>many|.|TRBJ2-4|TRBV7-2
TGTGCCAGCAGCTTAGAGAGTCATACCCCAAAAAACATTCAGTACTTC
CASSLESHTPKNIQYF
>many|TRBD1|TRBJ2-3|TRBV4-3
TGCGCCAGCAGCCAAGATTTCAGGGGGCATACAGATACGCAGTATTTT
CASSQDFRGHTDTQYF
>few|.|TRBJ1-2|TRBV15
TGTGCCACCAGCAGAAGGAGTCTGGCTGGCTACACCTTC
CATSRRSLAGYTF
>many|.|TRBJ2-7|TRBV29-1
TGCAGCGTTGTGCGCCAACTAACAGGGCAAAACCCCTACGAGCAGTACTTC
CSVVRQLTGQNPYEQYF
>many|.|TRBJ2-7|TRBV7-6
TGTGCCAGCAGCTTAGAGGCTGGGGGCTCCTACGAGCAGTACTTC
CASSLEAGGSYEQYF
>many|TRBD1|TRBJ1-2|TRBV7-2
TGTGCCAGCAGCCCTGACAGGGAAACTAACTATGGCTACACCTTC
CASSPDRETNYGYTF
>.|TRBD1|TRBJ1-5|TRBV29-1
TGCAGCGTTGTTTCTGGGACAGGCACTAATCAGCCCCAGCATTTT
CSVVSGTGTNQPQHF
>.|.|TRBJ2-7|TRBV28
TGTGCCAGCAGTTTGGGGCCCTCCTACGAGCAGTACTTC
CASSLGPSYEQYF
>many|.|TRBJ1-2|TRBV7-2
TGTGCCAGCAGCTTGACCCGGGGTGGTTCTGGCTACACCTTC
CASSLTRGGSGYTF
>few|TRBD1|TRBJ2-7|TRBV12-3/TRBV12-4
TGTGCCAGCAGTCAGACAGGGGACAACCACGAGCAGTACTTC
CASSQTGDNHEQYF
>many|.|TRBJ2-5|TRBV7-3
TGTGCCAGCAGCCTACAGGGAGGGCGAGAGACCCAGTACTTC
CASSLQGGRETQYF
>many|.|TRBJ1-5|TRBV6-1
TGTGCCAGCGCCCGTGGGGTAGATAGCAATCAGCCCCAGCATTTT
CASARGVDSNQPQHF
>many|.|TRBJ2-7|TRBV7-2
TGTGCCAGCAGTCCTGGAGGACAATTCTACGAGCAGTACTTC
CASSPGGQFYEQYF
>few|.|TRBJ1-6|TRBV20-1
TGCAGTGCTAGGGGCCAGGGAAGCTCCTATAATTCACCCCTCCACTTT
CSARGQGSSYNSPLHF
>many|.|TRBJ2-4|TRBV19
TGTGCCAGTAGTATAGAACAAGGGCGGCTAGCCAAAAACATTCAGTACTTC
CASSIEQGRLAKNIQYF
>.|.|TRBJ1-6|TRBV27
TGTGCCAGCAGTTTCCAAGGTAGCTCCTATAATTCACCCCTCCACTTT
CASSFQGSSYNSPLHF
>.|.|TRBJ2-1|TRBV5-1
TGCGCCAGCAGCCAGGACGGAAATTCCTACAATGAGCAGTTCTTC
CASSQDGNSYNEQFF
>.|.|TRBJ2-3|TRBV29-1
TGCAGCGTTGATAGGGCAGGGGCGACAGATACGCAGTATTTT
CSVDRAGATDTQYF
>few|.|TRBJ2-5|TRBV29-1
TGCAGCGTTGAAGGGACCTTTCAAGAGACCCAGTACTTC
CSVEGTFQETQYF
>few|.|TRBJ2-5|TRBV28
TGTGCCAGCGGGGGAGCGGAGGAGACCCAGTACTTC
CASGGAEETQYF
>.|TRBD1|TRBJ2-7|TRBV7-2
TGTGCCAGCAGTTTTACAGGGGGAGCGACCTACGAGCAGTACTTC
CASSFTGGATYEQYF
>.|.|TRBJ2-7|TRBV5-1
TGCGCCAGCAGCTCCCAAGGGGAAAGGGAGCAGTACTTC
CASSSQGEREQYF
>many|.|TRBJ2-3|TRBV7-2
TGTGCCAGCAGCCCCCCCGGGGCAGATACGCAGTATTTT
CASSPPGADTQYF
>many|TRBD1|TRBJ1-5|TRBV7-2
TGTGCCAGCAGCCCCGGACAGGGGTCCAATCAGCCCCAGCATTTT
CASSPGQGSNQPQHF
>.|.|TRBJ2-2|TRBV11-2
TGTGCCAGCAGCTACAGGGTACACACCGGGGAGCTGTTTTTT
CASSYRVHTGELFF
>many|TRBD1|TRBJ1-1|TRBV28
TGTGCCAGCAGCCCCGGGACAGGGGTCGGTGAAGCTTTCTTT
CASSPGTGVGEAFF
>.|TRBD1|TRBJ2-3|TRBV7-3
TGTGCCAGCAGCCAAACGGGGACAGACTCCACAGATACGCAGTATTTT
CASSQTGTDSTDTQYF
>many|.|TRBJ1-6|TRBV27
TGTGCCAGCAGTCTTGACAGTGTCAATTCACCCCTCCACTTT
CASSLDSVNSPLHF
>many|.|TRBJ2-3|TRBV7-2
TGTGCCAGCAGCTTAGTAGGAGGGGGGGCCCACGCAGATACGCAGTATTTT
CASSLVGGGAHADTQYF
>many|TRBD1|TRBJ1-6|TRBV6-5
TGTGCCAGCAAAGGACAGGGCGCTTCACCCCTCCACTTT
CASKGQGASPLHF
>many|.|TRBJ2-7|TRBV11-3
TGTGCCAGCAGCGCGGGGTACCAAGCTTCCTACGAGCAGTACTTC
CASSAGYQASYEQYF
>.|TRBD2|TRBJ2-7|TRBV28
TGTGCCAGCAGTCCTCGGCCCGGAGGACTAGCAATTTCCTACGAGCAGTACTTC
CASSPRPGGLAISYEQYF
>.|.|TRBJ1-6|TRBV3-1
TGTGCCAGCAGCCAAGATAACACCGCTGGTCGCAATTCACCCCTCCACTTT
CASSQDNTAGRNSPLHF
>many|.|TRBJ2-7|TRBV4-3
TGCGCCAGCAGTCGCCCCCGGGACACCGACTACGAGCAGTACTTC
CASSRPRDTDYEQYF
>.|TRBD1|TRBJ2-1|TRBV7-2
TGTGCCAGCAGCTCAGGGACAGTCCGCAATGAGCAGTTCTTC
CASSSGTVRNEQFF
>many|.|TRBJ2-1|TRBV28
TGTGCCAGCAGCAGGGGAGGGGGTGAGCAGTTCTTC
CASSRGGGEQFF
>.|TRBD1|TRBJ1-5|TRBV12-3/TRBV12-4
TGTGCCACCAGACATGACAGGGGGCGAAGCAATCAGCCCCAGCATTTT
CATRHDRGRSNQPQHF
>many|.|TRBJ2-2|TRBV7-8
TGTGCCAGCAGCCCTACCAGGATCGCCGGGCTGTTTTTT
CASSPTRIAGLFF
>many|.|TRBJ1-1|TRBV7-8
TGTGCCAGCAGCTTAGCAACAGGGTTGAACACTGAAGCTTTCTTT
CASSLATGLNTEAFF
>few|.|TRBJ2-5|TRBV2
TGTGCCAGCAGTACCAGTCGACAGGCGTTCCAAGAGACCCAGTACTTC
CASSTSRQAFQETQYF
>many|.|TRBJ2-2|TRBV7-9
TGTGCCAGCAGCTGGACCGGGGAGCTGTTTTTT
CASSWTGELFF
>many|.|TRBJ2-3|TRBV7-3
TGTGCCAGCAGTAGTGGAGGGCCGATGGGCACAGATACGCAGTATTTT
CASSSGGPMGTDTQYF
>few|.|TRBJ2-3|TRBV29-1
TGCAGCGTTGTAGGGGAAACTAGCACAGATACGCAGTATTTT
CSVVGETSTDTQYF
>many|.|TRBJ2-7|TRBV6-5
TGTGCCAGCAGTTACGGGTTAGCGAGAACCTACGAGCAGTACTTC
CASSYGLARTYEQYF
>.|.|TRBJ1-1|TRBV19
TGTGTCAGTAGTGGAATTTTAACTGAAGCTTTCTTT
CVSSGILTEAFF
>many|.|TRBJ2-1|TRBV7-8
TGTGCCAGCAGCTTAGCGTTGGGAAAGGGCGGAACAAATGAGCAGTTCTTC
CASSLALGKGGTNEQFF